Below, 21 T cell receptor beta chains from the same sample are listed, as sequenced in a study of beta chain features in type 1 diabetes. Notes on the study in general: Shortening that was moderate but significant affected the TCRB CDR3s of Type 1 diabetes patients in all four CD4+ subsets.

Their cognate antigens are unknown. The whole isolated RNA underwent reverse transcription, so sequencing captured expressed TCRB transcripts. Method: immunoSEQ multiplex PCR; TCRdb's copy keeps in-frame clones and lacks some. Of some 660,000 clones listed, over 12% are singletons. The sequenced sample was naive CD4+ T cells from blood. These receptors all stem from a man younger than 35 with type 1 diabetes.

In its sample, this clone was seen a few times. The chain recombines TRBV6-5 with TRBJ2-7; the match to TRBD1 covers 9 bases. This CDR3 is 15 amino acids long. CDR1 is MNHEY and CDR2 is SVGAGI in the germline V gene. With 4 bases clipped from V and 1 base from J, the junction kept 5 bases outside the gene matches. Here the CDR3 reads CASSSRTGESYEQYF. For the CDR3, the DNA is TGTGCCAGCAGTTCGCGGACAGGGGAGTCCTACGAGCAGTACTTC.

The chain links TRBV7-3 to TRBJ1-5; possible D gene TRBD1, 5 bases. Germline V CDR1 and CDR2: SGHTA, FQGTGA. Trimming left V 5 bases short and J 7 bases short, with 18 bases between. The CDR3 is made up of 15 amino acids. CDR3 nucleotide sequence: TGTGCCAGCAGCCCCACTGGGGGAAGGGGACAGCCCCAGCATTTT. This translates into CASSPTGGRGQPQHF.

V gene TRBV30 combines with J gene TRBJ2-1; TRBD2 agrees at 7 bases. Germline trimming cut 5 bases from V and 6 bases from J; bases unmatched to any gene: 7. Germline loops: CDR1 GTSNPN, CDR2 SVGIG (reference sequence). There are 13 residues in the CDR3. The CDR3 nucleotides are TGTGCCTGGGGGGAGCGGGAATCCAATGAGCAGTTCTTC. It yields the protein CAWGERESNEQFF.

The V and J genes are TRBV29-1 and TRBJ2-1, with D possibly TRBD1 on 6 matching bases. The germline V gene encodes CDR1 SQVTM and CDR2 ANQGSEA. The CDR3 length is 13 residues. Trimming pared 4 bases from V and 6 bases from J, leaving 13 bases between. CDR3 sequence: CSVVRGYGNEQFF. The DNA for the CDR3 is TGCAGCGTTGTCAGGGGCTATGGCAATGAGCAGTTCTTC.

The V call is TRBV2, the J call TRBJ2-5; D is undetermined. Trimming cost V 7 bases and J 1 base, with 7 bases left between them. This CDR3 region has 12 residues. Germline CDR1 and CDR2: SNHLY and FYNNEI. CDR3 DNA sequence: TGTGCCAGCACTTCCATCCAAGAGACCCAGTACTTC. Amino acids: CASTSIQETQYF.

The chain recombines TRBV10-3 with TRBJ2-7; 7 bases match TRBD1. The V gene's germline CDR1 is ENHRY and CDR2 SYGVKD. The CDR3 has 15 amino acids. The J segment lost 2 bases and the V segment lost 2 bases, leaving 6 bases of the junction unmatched. The CDR3 loop reads CAISEGGRGTYEQYF. CDR3 DNA: TGTGCCATCAGTGAGGGAGGCAGGGGGACCTACGAGCAGTACTTC.

The gene calls are TRBV5-4 and TRBJ2-5, with D maybe TRBD2 (6 bases). Near its end, the DNA agrees better with TRBJ2-7, so the J call may be wrong. This CDR3 is 15 amino acids long. Germline V gene lookup returns CDR1 SGHNT and CDR2 YYREEE (reference sequence). The CDR3 nucleotides read TGTGCCAGCAGCTTGAAGAAGGACGGGGGATACGAGCAGTACTTC. It encodes CASSLKKDGGYEQYF.

A few counts support this clone. The chain joins TRBV30 to TRBJ2-7, with 10 bases lining up with TRBD2. Germline V CDR1 and CDR2: GTSNPN, SVGIG (reference sequence). Unmatched junction bases numbered 10, after V lost 2 bases and J lost 9 bases. The CDR3 covers 14 residues. DNA of the CDR3: TGTGCCTGGAGTTTATTCCTTAGCGGGAGGAGGCAGTACTTC. It codes for CAWSLFLSGRRQYF.

This clone was seen a handful of times. The sample has other DNA sequences that encode this CDR3 too. V and J are TRBV20-1 and TRBJ2-3; weak D call: TRBD2 (6 bases). This CDR3 is built from 11 residues. CDR1 and CDR2 from the germline V gene are DFQATT and SNEGSKA (reference sequence). With 3 bases removed from V and 6 bases from J, the gap between germline ends came to 7 bases. The CDR3 loop is CSARGLDTQYF. Here the CDR3 DNA reads TGCAGTGCTAGGGGACTGGATACGCAGTATTTT.

This clone showed up just a few times. The chain links TRBV7-2 to TRBJ2-2, with D unresolved. The V end lost 4 bases, the J end lost 7 bases, and 4 bases lay between the germline ends. Germline CDR1 SGHTA, CDR2 FQGNSA. The CDR3 sequence is 11 residues long. CDR3 coding DNA: TGTGCCAGCAGCTCTTACGGGGAGCTGTTTTTT. This codes for CASSSYGELFF.

J is TRBJ2-7 and V is TRBV4-2, with 11 bases lining up with TRBD2. The J segment lost 0 bases and the V segment lost 0 bases, leaving 10 bases of the junction unmatched. CDR3 length: 19 residues. Germline CDR1 reads LGHNA; CDR2 reads YNFKEQ. Here the CDR3 DNA reads TGTGCCAGCAGCCAAGATATTAGTACTAGCGGGGGCCCCTCCTACGAGCAGTACTTC. Its protein product is CASSQDISTSGGPSYEQYF.

This clone appeared a few times. This chain uses TRBV7-9 with TRBJ2-7, with D tentatively TRBD1 (5 bases). V was clipped by 3 bases and J by 6 bases, with 21 bases between them. The CDR3 loop spans 16 amino acids. The germline CDR1 and CDR2 sequences are SEHNR and FQNEAQ (reference sequence). In DNA, the CDR3 is TGTGCCAGCAGCTTTGGATTGGGGCCCGCCCCATCCGAGCAGTACTTC. It specifies CASSFGLGPAPSEQYF. The full variable domain, completed using reference TRBV7-9 and TRBJ2-7, is DTGVSQNPRHKITKRGQNVTFRCDPISEHNRLYWYRQTLGQGPEFLTYFQNEAQLEKSRLLSDRFSAERPKGSFSTLEIQRTEQGDSAMYLCASSFGLGPAPSEQYFGPGTRLTVT.

The chain combines TRBV19 with TRBJ2-1; TRBD2 aligns across 9 bases. The CDR3 sequence is 16 residues long. Germline CDR1 is LNHDA and CDR2 is SQIVND (reference sequence). V dropped 5 bases and J dropped 6; count of bases not matched to a gene: 11. CDR3 protein: CASSWSSLAGSNEQFF. CDR3 sequence (DNA): TGTGCCAGTAGTTGGAGTTCCCTAGCGGGGAGCAATGAGCAGTTCTTC. Supplemented by reference TRBV19 and TRBJ2-1, the full variable domain reads DGGITQSPKYLFRKEGQNVTLSCEQNLNHDAMYWYRQDPGQGLRLIYYSQIVNDFQKGDIAEGYSVSREKKESFPLTVTSAQKNPTAFYLCASSWSSLAGSNEQFFGPGTRLTVL.

This clone was observed a few times. The chain has TRBV30 and TRBJ2-2, with TRBD1 identical over 8 bases. Germline loops: CDR1 GTSNPN, CDR2 SVGIG (reference sequence). Trimming at V came to 2 bases and at J to 1 base, leaving 12 bases not matched to a gene. This CDR3 contains 18 residues. The CDR3 loop is CAWSPRGGQGWNTGELFF. For the CDR3, the DNA is TGTGCCTGGAGTCCCCGTGGCGGACAGGGATGGAACACCGGGGAGCTGTTTTTT.

This clone was detected only a few times. The chain couples TRBV9 to TRBJ2-3; possibly TRBD1 for D (5 bases). The V gene lost 0 bases and the J gene lost 0 bases, with 8 bases spanning the gap. CDR1 is SGDLS, CDR2 YYNGEE, per germline. The CDR3 has 15 amino acids. The CDR3 sequence is CASSVGTPSTDTQYF. The CDR3 region has the DNA TGTGCCAGCAGCGTAGGGACACCCAGCACAGATACGCAGTATTTT.

This clone came up a few times. The chain links TRBV2 to TRBJ2-6; TRBD1 agrees at 10 bases. CDR3 size: 18 residues. Looked up from germline, CDR1 is SNHLY and CDR2 is FYNNEI. V lost 8 bases, J lost 1 base, and 11 bases stayed unmatched. The CDR3 spells CASLLSGTGVSGANVLTF. The CDR3 DNA reads as TGTGCCAGCCTCCTATCCGGGACAGGGGTATCTGGGGCCAACGTCCTGACTTTC. The variable domain in full, completed from reference TRBV2 and TRBJ2-6, reads EPEVTQTPSHQVTQMGQEVILRCVPISNHLYFYWYRQILGQKVEFLVSFYNNEISEKSEIFDDQFSVERPDGSNFTLKIRSTKLEDSAMYFCASLLSGTGVSGANVLTFGAGSRLTVL.

The chain couples TRBV7-2 to TRBJ1-6, with 7 bases fitting TRBD1. This CDR3 has 17 amino acids. V trimming: 5 bases; J trimming: 6 bases; junction bases outside the gene matches: 13. Germline V lookup: CDR1 SGHTA, CDR2 FQGNSA. The CDR3 protein is CASSLTSGGGSNSPLHF. CDR3 DNA: TGTGCCAGCAGCCTAACCTCAGGGGGAGGTAGTAATTCACCCCTCCACTTT.

The rearrangement uses TRBV28 and TRBJ2-7, with D uncertain. V was pared by 3 bases and J by 3 bases, with 21 bases between. The CDR3 loop spans 17 amino acids. Germline CDR1 MDHEN, CDR2 SYDVKM. CDR3 sequence: CASSFPKKPISGYEQYF. The CDR3 DNA reads TGTGCCAGCAGTTTCCCGAAGAAACCGATATCCGGCTACGAGCAGTACTTC.

The rearrangement links TRBV25-1 to TRBJ1-1; 9 positions agree with TRBD1. The CDR3 consists of 15 residues. The germline CDR1 and CDR2 sequences are MGHDK and SYGVNS. V was pared by 1 base and J by 5 bases, with 5 bases of the junction left unmatched. CDR3 in DNA: TGTGCCAGCAGTGAATCACGGACAGGGGCAACTGAAGCTTTCTTT. This codes for CASSESRTGATEAFF.

The gene calls are TRBV28 and TRBJ2-5, with unresolved D. This CDR3 is 15 amino acids long. Trimming took off 3 bases at V and 5 bases at J, with 16 bases between the two ends. Germline CDR1 MDHEN, CDR2 SYDVKM. CDR3: CASSFPPDGFETQYF. The CDR3, as DNA: TGTGCCAGCAGTTTCCCCCCCGATGGTTTTGAGACCCAGTACTTC.

This clone was observed a few times. The gene calls are TRBV6-5 and TRBJ2-2; TRBD1 agrees at 7 bases. J gave up 4 bases and V 6 bases, and 8 bases lay outside the gene matches. The germline CDR1 and CDR2 sequences are MNHEY and SVGAGI. This CDR3 spans 15 amino acids. The CDR3 here is CASSPGNRGTGELFF. The DNA for the CDR3 is TGTGCCAGCAGCCCCGGGAACAGGGGCACCGGGGAGCTGTTTTTT.